Each of the 13 T cell receptor beta chains below was sequenced from the same sample in a study of T cell responses to AZD1222 COVID-19 vaccine. Profiled with immunoSEQ multiplex PCR; TCRdb holds only in-frame clones, not every one. Here the sample spans 190,000 or so clones, over 85% being singletons. This specimen consisted of peripheral blood, obtained 28 days after the second AZD1222 dose. These receptors were collected from an adult who received the AZD1222 COVID-19 vaccine.

The chain employs TRBV10-3 and TRBJ1-4; D is ambiguous. The CDR3 has 16 amino acids. V was shortened by 10 bases and J by 0 bases, with 18 bases between the two germline ends. Germline V lookup: CDR1 ENHRY, CDR2 SYGVKD. CDR3 DNA sequence: TGTGCCACCAAACCCAGTGACGGCTCAACTAATGAAAAACTGTTTTTT. Its translation: CATKPSDGSTNEKLFF.

V and J are TRBV19 and TRBJ2-5; the D gene is possibly TRBD2 (6 bases). Germline V lookup: CDR1 LNHDA, CDR2 SQIVND (reference sequence). CDR3 length equals 13 residues. The ends were cut back, 3 bases at V and 5 bases at J, with 10 bases in the middle. The CDR3 nucleotides are TGTGCCAGTAGTATGCGGGAAGGCGAGACCCAGTACTTC. This gives the protein CASSMREGETQYF. The whole variable domain, filled in from reference TRBV19 and TRBJ2-5, reads DGGITQSPKYLFRKEGQNVTLSCEQNLNHDAMYWYRQDPGQGLRLIYYSQIVNDFQKGDIAEGYSVSREKKESFPLTVTSAQKNPTAFYLCASSMREGETQYFGPGTRLLVL.

CDR3 nucleotide sequence: TGTGCCAGTAGAACGGGCGAGGGGGGTTACTATGGCTACACCTTC. This translates into CASRTGEGGYYGYTF. This sequence joins TRBV19 and TRBJ1-2; weak D call: TRBD1 (6 bases). The CDR3 consists of 15 residues. Trimming took off 6 bases at V and 3 bases at J, with 17 bases between the two ends. Germline CDR1 and CDR2: LNHDA and SQIVND (reference sequence).

The genes are TRBV7-9 and TRBJ1-5, with 7 bases lining up with TRBD1. The CDR3 loop spans 16 amino acids. V shed 2 bases, J shed 3 bases, and the junction held 7 bases outside the gene matches. Germline CDR1 is SEHNR and CDR2 is FQNEAQ (reference sequence). The CDR3 protein is CASSLTTGVVNQPQHF. CDR3 DNA: TGTGCCAGCAGCTTAACTACAGGGGTAGTCAATCAGCCCCAGCATTTT. The full variable domain, in which reference TRBV7-9 and TRBJ1-5 provide the parts outside the CDR3, is DTGVSQNPRHKITKRGQNVTFRCDPISEHNRLYWYRQTLGQGPEFLTYFQNEAQLEKSRLLSDRFSAERPKGSFSTLEIQRTEQGDSAMYLCASSLTTGVVNQPQHFGDGTRLSIL.

The chain couples TRBV5-1 to TRBJ1-4, with D perhaps TRBD1 (5 bases). V lost 4 bases and J 8 bases, leaving 15 bases between the germline ends. CDR1 is SGHRS and CDR2 is YFSETQ in the germline V gene. The CDR3 runs to 14 residues. As DNA, the CDR3 is TGCGCCAGCAGCGAGGCAGGGATTGGAGAAAAACTGTTTTTT. Encoded protein: CASSEAGIGEKLFF. Drawing the rest from reference TRBV5-1 and TRBJ1-4, the complete variable domain is KAGVTQTPRYLIKTRGQQVTLSCSPISGHRSVSWYQQTPGQGLQFLFEYFSETQRNKGNFPGRFSGRQFSNSRSEMNVSTLELGDSALYLCASSEAGIGEKLFFGSGTQLSVL.

This chain connects TRBV9 to TRBJ1-1; D ambiguous. This CDR3 region has 14 residues. CDR1 and CDR2 from the germline V gene are SGDLS and YYNGEE. With 0 bases removed from V and 0 bases from J, the gap between germline ends came to 6 bases. The CDR3 nucleotides read TGTGCCAGCAGCGTAGGGAAGCTGAACACTGAAGCTTTCTTT. This translates into CASSVGKLNTEAFF.

The rearrangement links TRBV10-2 to TRBJ1-3, with unresolved D. Trimming took off 1 base at V and 5 bases at J, with 6 bases between the two ends. There are 13 residues in the CDR3. Germline CDR1 reads WSHSY; CDR2 reads SAAADI. This CDR3 reads CASSELRRNTIYF. The CDR3 nucleotides read TGCGCCAGCAGTGAGTTGCGGAGAAACACCATATATTTT.

This clone showed up just once. The V call is TRBV6-1, the J call TRBJ2-4; 7 bases agree with TRBD2. This CDR3 region has 15 residues. Losses at the gene ends were 3 bases for V and 3 bases for J; bases not matched to a gene: 5. The germline gives CDR1 MNHNS, CDR2 SASEGT. CDR3 DNA: TGTGCCAGCAGTGATAGTCCGGGGGGCAAAAACATTCAGTACTTC. Translated: CASSDSPGGKNIQYF.

The chain is built from TRBV10-2 and TRBJ2-1, with TRBD2 matching 8 bases. From germline, CDR1 is WSHSY and CDR2 SAAADI. The CDR3 length is 15 residues. The V gene end was trimmed by 2 bases and the J gene end by 2 bases; junction bases not matched to a gene: 2. The CDR3 DNA reads TGCGCCAGCAGTGAGCGGCGGGGGGCCTACAATGAGCAGTTCTTC. It yields the protein CASSERRGAYNEQFF.

V gene TRBV7-6 combines with J gene TRBJ2-7; the D gene is possibly TRBD1 (5 bases). The CDR3 runs 16 residues. The V end was cut by 2 bases, the J end by 6 bases, with 20 bases between. The germline gives CDR1 SGHVS, CDR2 FNYEAQ. CDR3 DNA sequence: TGTGCCAGCAGCTTACAGGGCGGCTCCCCAAGAGGCGAGCAGTACTTC. Its protein is CASSLQGGSPRGEQYF.

The gene calls are TRBV18 and TRBJ1-3; D not certain. This CDR3 region has 15 residues. Germline V gene data show CDR1 as KGHSH and CDR2 as LQKENI. Trimming took off 2 bases at V and 3 bases at J, with 11 bases between the two ends. The CDR3 protein is CASSPSEGFGNTIYF. CDR3 coding DNA: TGTGCCAGCTCACCAAGTGAAGGGTTTGGAAACACCATATATTTT.

The chain uses TRBV4-1 and TRBJ2-7; 8 bases align to TRBD1. V was clipped by 0 bases and J by 4 bases; unmatched bases: 5. This CDR3 comprises 15 residues. Germline V gene data show CDR1 as MGHRA and CDR2 as YSYEKL. The CDR3 loop reads CASSQEGQGGYEQYF. The CDR3 DNA follows: TGCGCCAGCAGCCAAGAAGGACAGGGAGGATACGAGCAGTACTTC.

The DNA for the CDR3 is TGTGCCAGCAGCGTAGGAGGGGCGGGTTCACCCCTCCACTTT. Its translation is CASSVGGAGSPLHF. The chain carries TRBV9 and TRBJ1-6; D might be TRBD1 (5 bases). V dropped 0 bases and J dropped 9 bases, with 10 bases sitting between them. The germline V gene encodes CDR1 SGDLS and CDR2 YYNGEE. The CDR3 extends over 14 amino acids.